These 29 T cell receptor beta chains came from one sample sequenced in a study of identical twins. TCRdb reprocessed the 5' RACE reads via MiXCR and lists one record per CDR3 protein. The sample records 1.5 million to 2 million distinct CDR3 sequences, around 29% being singletons. The sequenced sample consisted of cord blood. The source of these receptors is a newborn girl in good health.

J is TRBJ2-5 and V is TRBV20-1, with 8 bases lining up with TRBD2. Trimming took 4 bases from V and 3 from J; bases not matched to a gene: 4. The length of the CDR3 is 13 residues. The germline gives CDR1 DFQATT, CDR2 SNEGSKA (reference sequence). The CDR3 loop reads CSAKRGRKETQYF. DNA of the CDR3: TGCAGTGCTAAGCGGGGGCGCAAAGAGACCCAGTACTTC.

This clonotype was observed a handful of times. The chain joins TRBV12-3 or TRBV12-4 to TRBJ2-3, with 12 positions matching TRBD2. This CDR3 has 17 residues. V lost 0 bases and J lost 1; bases outside the gene matches: 2. CDR3 DNA sequence: TGTGCCAGCAGTTTAGCGCGGACTAGCGGGGGCACAGATACGCAGTATTTT. Residues: CASSLARTSGGTDTQYF.

V gene TRBV2 combines with J gene TRBJ2-3; D ambiguous. V lost 4 bases and J lost 2, with 13 bases in between. Germline V lookup: CDR1 SNHLY, CDR2 FYNNEI. The CDR3 contains 15 residues. CDR3 region: CASSVETRDTDTQYF. The CDR3 nucleotides are TGTGCCAGCAGTGTTGAGACGAGAGACACAGATACGCAGTATTTT.

This chain joins TRBV20-1 and TRBJ2-7; 8 bases are shared with TRBD2. Germline V gene data show CDR1 as DFQATT and CDR2 as SNEGSKA (reference sequence). Losses at the gene ends were 0 bases for V and 5 bases for J; bases not matched to a gene: 9. This CDR3 is 15 amino acids long. The CDR3 coding sequence is TGCAGTGCTAGAGATCTACGCGGGGGGCGGGACGAGCAGTACTTC. It translates to CSARDLRGGRDEQYF.

V is TRBV5-6 and J is TRBJ1-2; D might be TRBD1 (5 bases). Germline CDR1 reads SGHDT; CDR2 reads YYEEEE. The CDR3 totals 14 residues. Trimming took 5 bases from V and 1 from J, leaving 12 bases between them. The CDR3 here is CASRRTGGNYGYTF. CDR3 coding DNA: TGTGCCAGCAGGCGGACGGGGGGTAACTATGGCTACACCTTC.

V usage is TRBV5-1 and J usage is TRBJ2-1, with 7 bases lining up with TRBD1. The J call may be incorrect, as the DNA end agrees better with TRBJ2-7. The CDR3 sequence is 16 residues long. CDR1 SGHRS and CDR2 YFSETQ come from the germline V gene. The CDR3 DNA is TGCGCCAGCAGCTCGCGCATCGGGACAGCCTACAATGAGCAGTACTTC. It encodes CASSSRIGTAYNEQYF.

This clonotype was counted a few times. The rearrangement joins TRBV4-1 to TRBJ2-3; TRBD2 might be the D (5 bases). This CDR3 is built from 16 residues. V lost 0 bases, J lost 3 bases, and 13 bases lay in between. Germline values: CDR1 MGHRA, CDR2 YSYEKL. The CDR3 protein is CASSQDFRKRTDTQYF. CDR3 nucleotides: TGCGCCAGCAGCCAAGATTTCCGGAAGCGGACAGATACGCAGTATTTT.

V usage is TRBV7-9 and J usage is TRBJ2-7, with 14 bases identical to TRBD2. Trimming at V came to 4 bases and at J to 4 bases, leaving 15 bases not matched to a gene. The CDR3 totals 19 residues. Germline assignment: CDR1 SEHNR and CDR2 FQNEAQ (reference sequence). The CDR3 DNA sequence: TGTGCCAGCAGCTCCGTCGTTCCCGGGACTAGCGGGAGAAGGTACGAGCAGTACTTC. Translated: CASSSVVPGTSGRRYEQYF.

This clonotype was found a few times. The CDR3 spells CASSLDRRGRGSPLHF. CDR3 nucleotides: TGTGCCAGCAGCTTAGATCGGAGGGGTCGGGGTTCACCCCTCCACTTT. V and J are TRBV11-2 and TRBJ1-6, with a possible D match to TRBD1 (5 bases). The CDR3 has 16 residues. Between the trimmed V and J ends, which lost 0 bases and 9 bases, there was a span of 15 bases. Germline CDR1 reads SGHAT; CDR2 reads FQNNGV.

The V gene is TRBV10-3, the J gene TRBJ2-1; possible D gene TRBD2, 6 bases. Germline loops: CDR1 ENHRY, CDR2 SYGVKD. Trimming removed 2 bases at V and 3 bases at J, with 11 bases between. The CDR3 is 15 residues long. The CDR3 region has the DNA TGTGCCATCAGTGAGCCCGGGAGTGTCTACAATGAGCAGTTCTTC. It translates to CAISEPGSVYNEQFF.

There are a few counts of this clonotype. This chain uses TRBV20-1 with TRBJ2-4; 12 nucleotides line up with TRBD2. The trim removed 6 bases at V and 3 bases at J, leaving 21 bases unmatched. Germline V CDR1 and CDR2: DFQATT, SNEGSKA (reference sequence). The CDR3 length is 20 residues. CDR3: CSAPPGLAGRTLSFKNIQYF. CDR3 nucleotides: TGCAGTGCCCCCCCCGGACTAGCGGGAAGGACCCTATCGTTCAAAAACATTCAGTACTTC.

This clonotype showed up just a few times. A read error may explain this, as a much larger clone is one base away. J is TRBJ2-6 and V is TRBV2; D ambiguous. Trimming took 7 bases from V and 0 from J, leaving 4 bases between them. Germline loops: CDR1 SNHLY, CDR2 FYNNEI. This CDR3 is built from 13 residues. The CDR3 DNA is TGTGCCAGCATTCCCTCTGGGGCCAACGTCCTGACTTTC. This sequence encodes CASIPSGANVLTF.

The rearrangement links TRBV7-9 to TRBJ2-2; D perhaps matches TRBD1 (6 bases). The length of the CDR3 is 14 residues. Trimming took 5 bases from V and 5 from J, leaving 12 bases between them. From germline, CDR1 is SEHNR and CDR2 FQNEAQ (reference sequence). The CDR3 here is CASSRGQSTGELFF. In DNA, the CDR3 is TGTGCCAGCAGCCGTGGACAGTCTACCGGGGAGCTGTTTTTT.

The J gene is TRBJ1-4, the V gene TRBV12-3 or TRBV12-4; D is perhaps TRBD1 (5 bases). The CDR3 is made up of 14 amino acids. Trimming left V 2 bases short and J 6 bases short, with 10 bases between. CDR3 coding DNA: TGTGCCAGCAGTTTACAGGGAGGGTATGAAAAACTGTTTTTT. Translated: CASSLQGGYEKLFF.

The chain is built from TRBV27 and TRBJ2-5; a possible D gene is TRBD2 (5 bases). CDR1 and CDR2 (germline): MNHEY, SMNVEV (reference sequence). The CDR3 totals 14 residues. Trimming cost V 2 bases and J 5 bases, with 12 bases left between them. As DNA, the CDR3 is TGTGCCAGCAGTTTACCCATGAGGGCGGAGACCCAGTACTTC. Protein product: CASSLPMRAETQYF.

This chain joins TRBV28 and TRBJ1-6; the D is unclear. This CDR3 region has 12 residues. Looked up from germline, CDR1 is MDHEN and CDR2 is SYDVKM. V lost 2 bases and J lost 12, with 8 bases in between. The CDR3 is CASSLVGRPLHF. CDR3 bases: TGTGCCAGCAGTTTAGTCGGGCGACCCCTCCACTTT.

The CDR3, as DNA: TGTGCCAGCTGCCCGGGACTCCAAAACTATGGCTACACCTTC. This codes for CASCPGLQNYGYTF. The V and J genes are TRBV12-3 or TRBV12-4 and TRBJ1-2; D might be TRBD1 (5 bases). The CDR3 is 14 residues long. V shed 8 bases and J shed 2 bases, with 15 bases lying between them.

This clonotype was counted only a few times. The rearrangement joins TRBV10-3 to TRBJ1-2; perhaps TRBD1 as D (5 bases). The CDR3 is 15 residues long. Trimming removed 3 bases from V and 8 bases from J, with 19 bases in between. Germline V gene sequence: CDR1 ENHRY, CDR2 SYGVKD. CDR3 loop: CAISDTGGPKRGYTF. The CDR3 nucleotides are TGTGCCATCAGTGACACGGGGGGTCCAAAGAGGGGCTACACCTTC.

This clonotype was observed a handful of times. This chain links TRBV24-1 with TRBJ1-5; D call uncertain. Germline V gives CDR1 KGHDR, CDR2 SFDVKD. The V gene lost 9 bases and the J gene lost 5 bases, with 7 bases spanning the gap. There are 11 residues in the CDR3. The CDR3 DNA sequence: TGTGCCACCCCGTTCGATCAGCCCCAGCATTTT. This gives the protein CATPFDQPQHF.

The chain joins TRBV6-1 to TRBJ1-4, with D perhaps matching TRBD1 (6 bases). The CDR3 has 19 amino acids. Looked up from germline, CDR1 is MNHNS and CDR2 is SASEGT. V lost 6 bases, J lost 7 bases, and 30 bases lay in between. CDR3 in amino acids: CASSNHRGMTGLNPEKLFF. CDR3 coding DNA: TGTGCCAGCAGCAACCACCGAGGGATGACAGGCCTGAATCCTGAAAAACTGTTTTTT.

This clonotype was recorded a few times. The gene calls are TRBV28 and TRBJ2-1, with 7 bases lining up with TRBD2. Trimming removed 6 bases from V and 9 bases from J; junction bases left unmatched: 14. Germline loops: CDR1 MDHEN, CDR2 SYDVKM. This CDR3 comprises 15 residues. The CDR3 is CASSPGYSGTTEQFF. The CDR3 DNA follows: TGTGCCAGCAGCCCCGGTTACAGCGGGACCACTGAGCAGTTCTTC.

About this clonotype itself: Compared with germline, one end of the junction differs, possibly owing to a read error. The chain couples TRBV10-3 to TRBJ2-5; D tentatively fits TRBD1 or TRBD2 (5 bases each). The germline V gene has CDR1 ENHRY and CDR2 SYGVKD. This CDR3 comprises 12 residues. CDR3 DNA sequence: TGTGCCGTCAGAGGGGACCGAGAGACCCAGTACTTC. This gives the protein CAVRGDRETQYF.

Note on this clonotype: One base away lies a much larger clone, so this may be a sequencing read error. This chain connects TRBV29-1 to TRBJ2-1, with D possibly called TRBD1 or TRBD2 (5 bases each). The CDR3 is made up of 12 amino acids. The germline CDR1 and CDR2 sequences are SQVTM and ANQGSEA. This chain's CDR3 is CSGGIEQETQFF. The DNA of the CDR3 is TGCAGTGGGGGTATTGAACAAGAGACCCAGTTCTTC.

This chain joins TRBV11-2 and TRBJ1-4; 11 nucleotides agree with TRBD1. The length of the CDR3 is 17 residues. Germline V CDR1 and CDR2: SGHAT, FQNNGV. V shed 2 bases and J 7 bases; nucleotides not matched to a gene: 9. The CDR3 bases are TGTGCCAGCAGCTTACCGGGACAGGGGGGTAGCGGTGAAAAACTGTTTTTT. This encodes CASSLPGQGGSGEKLFF.

This clonotype came up many times. The chain recombines TRBV24-1 with TRBJ2-3; D possibly corresponds to TRBD2 (6 bases). Trimming removed 4 bases from V and 0 bases from J, with 16 bases in between. Germline CDR1 KGHDR, CDR2 SFDVKD. The CDR3 contains 17 residues. The chain's CDR3 is CATSEGAQDYSTDTQYF. CDR3 nucleotides: TGTGCCACCAGTGAAGGAGCTCAGGACTATAGCACAGATACGCAGTATTTT.

The chain links TRBV27 to TRBJ2-7; 8 nucleotides match TRBD1. From germline, CDR1 is MNHEY and CDR2 SMNVEV (reference sequence). The CDR3 has 15 residues. The V and J ends lost 0 bases and 5 bases, in that order; junction bases with no gene match: 6. CDR3 sequence reads: CASSLSPDRDHEQYF. The CDR3 DNA is TGTGCCAGCAGTTTATCCCCGGACAGGGACCACGAGCAGTACTTC.

The chain employs TRBV6-2 or TRBV6-3 and TRBJ1-1, with 8 bases identical to TRBD1. The germline gives CDR1 MNHEY, CDR2 SVGEGT. V dropped 0 bases and J dropped 3; count of bases not matched to a gene: 3. The CDR3 has 15 residues. The CDR3 DNA is TGTGCCAGCAGTTACTCGGACAGGGCCGACACTGAAGCTTTCTTT. It is translated as CASSYSDRADTEAFF.

This clonotype was recorded a few times. The rearrangement links TRBV5-1 to TRBJ2-4; possible D gene TRBD1, 6 bases. Trimming removed 0 bases from V and 4 bases from J, with 8 bases in between. This CDR3 has 14 residues. In germline, CDR1 is SGHRS, CDR2 YFSETQ. CDR3 coding DNA: TGCGCCAGCAGCTTGGAGACAGGAAAAAACATTCAGTACTTC. This gives the protein CASSLETGKNIQYF.

This clonotype showed up many times. One junction end disagrees with the germline gene, perhaps due to a read error. This chain joins TRBV12-3 or TRBV12-4 and TRBJ1-6; D is perhaps TRBD1 (5 bases). The CDR3 runs 14 residues. The CDR3 DNA follows: TGTGCCAGCAGCTTAGGACAATATAATTCACCCCTCCACTTT. It is translated as CASSLGQYNSPLHF.